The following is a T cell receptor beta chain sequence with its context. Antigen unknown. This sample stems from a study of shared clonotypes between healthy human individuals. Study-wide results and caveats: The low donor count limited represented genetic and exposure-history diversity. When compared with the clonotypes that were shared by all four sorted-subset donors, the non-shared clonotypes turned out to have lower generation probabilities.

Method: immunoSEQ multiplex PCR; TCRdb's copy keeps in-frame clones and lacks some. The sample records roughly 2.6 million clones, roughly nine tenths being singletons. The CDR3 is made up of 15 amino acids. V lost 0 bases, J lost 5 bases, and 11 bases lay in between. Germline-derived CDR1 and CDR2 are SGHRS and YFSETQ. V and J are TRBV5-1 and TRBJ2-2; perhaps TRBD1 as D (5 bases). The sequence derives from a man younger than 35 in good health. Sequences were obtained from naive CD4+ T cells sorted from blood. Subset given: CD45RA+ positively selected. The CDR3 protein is CASSLEVGPTGELFF. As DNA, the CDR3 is TGCGCCAGCAGCTTGGAAGTGGGGCCGACCGGGGAGCTGTTTTTT. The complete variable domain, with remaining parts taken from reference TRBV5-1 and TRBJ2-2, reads KAGVTQTPRYLIKTRGQQVTLSCSPISGHRSVSWYQQTPGQGLQFLFEYFSETQRNKGNFPGRFSGRQFSNSRSEMNVSTLELGDSALYLCASSLEVGPTGELFFGEGSRLTVL.